Following are 19 T cell receptor beta chains from one sample sequenced in a study of cytomegalovirus exposure and HLA in healthy donors. PCR involved 60 Vbeta and 13 Jbeta primers. The protocol was immunoSEQ multiplex PCR, while the TCRdb copy is restricted to in-frame clones and leaves out a portion. The sample records 150,000 to 200,000 clones, around 77% being singletons. The specimen sequenced was PBMCs. Receptors were obtained from a woman aged 40 to 50 in good health and CMV-seronegative.

The chain combines TRBV30 with TRBJ1-3, with D possibly TRBD1 on 5 matching bases. Germline CDR1 GTSNPN, CDR2 SVGIG (reference sequence). This CDR3 spans 16 amino acids. The germline V and J ends were trimmed by 2 bases and 2 bases, with 16 bases remaining between them. This CDR3 is CAWSRTLIPPGNTIYF. DNA for the CDR3: TGTGCCTGGAGTCGGACACTCATACCCCCTGGAAACACCATATATTTT. The full variable domain, with the rest looked up from reference TRBV30 and TRBJ1-3, is SQTIHQWPATLVQPVGSPLSLECTVEGTSNPNLYWYRQAAGRGLQLLFYSVGIGQISSEVPQNLSASRPQDRQFILSSKKLLLSDSGFYLCAWSRTLIPPGNTIYFGEGSWLTVV.

The chain carries TRBV4-1 and TRBJ2-3; perhaps TRBD2 as D (5 bases). V gave up 0 bases and J gave up 4 bases, with 8 bases separating them. The CDR3 loop spans 14 amino acids. Germline lookup yields CDR1 MGHRA and CDR2 YSYEKL. CDR3 bases: TGCGCCAGCAGCCAAGATCCCGGGGCAGATACGCAGTATTTT. It translates to CASSQDPGADTQYF.

The chain uses TRBV15 and TRBJ1-5, with 7 bases that match TRBD1. CDR1 and CDR2 (germline): LNHNV, YYDKDF (reference sequence). After removal of 2 bases from V and 4 bases from J, the junction contained 17 bases not matched to a gene. CDR3 length: 19 residues. The CDR3: CATSRTPPGTVLGNQPQHF. CDR3 DNA: TGTGCCACCAGCAGAACTCCCCCTGGGACAGTATTGGGAAATCAGCCCCAGCATTTT.

The chain has TRBV10-3 and TRBJ1-5, with D unresolved. The germline CDR1 and CDR2 sequences are ENHRY and SYGVKD. The CDR3 runs to 15 residues. Trimming pared 2 bases from V and 1 base from J, leaving 9 bases between. The CDR3 here is CAISESGGSNQPQHF. The DNA of the CDR3 is TGTGCCATCAGTGAGAGTGGAGGGAGCAATCAGCCCCAGCATTTT.

A few counts support this clone. The rearrangement uses TRBV30 and TRBJ1-3, with TRBD1 matching over 8 bases. CDR1 and CDR2 from the germline V gene are GTSNPN and SVGIG (reference sequence). V lost 1 base to trimming and J lost 5 bases; unmatched junction nucleotides: 1. The CDR3 has 13 residues. The DNA of the CDR3 is TGTGCCTGGAGTGGGACAGGGCGAAACACCATATATTTT. This sequence encodes CAWSGTGRNTIYF.

The genes are TRBV30 and TRBJ1-2; 8 bases agree with TRBD1. Unmatched junction bases numbered 8, after V lost 8 bases and J lost 0 bases. The germline gives CDR1 GTSNPN, CDR2 SVGIG (reference sequence). The CDR3 covers 14 residues. The CDR3 here is CAGLDRGANYGYTF. In nucleotides, the CDR3 is TGTGCCGGGTTAGACAGGGGCGCTAACTATGGCTACACCTTC.

The V gene is TRBV28, the J gene TRBJ1-5; D not resolved. This CDR3 has 14 residues. Germline CDR1 is MDHEN and CDR2 is SYDVKM. With 6 bases removed from V and 0 bases from J, the gap between germline ends came to 9 bases. The DNA of the CDR3 is TGTGCCAGCAGACAGTCGAATAGCAATCAGCCCCAGCATTTT. It is translated as CASRQSNSNQPQHF.

The chain has TRBV9 and TRBJ2-1; 8 nucleotides align to TRBD2. The CDR3 runs to 13 residues. The V segment lost 4 bases and the J segment 9 bases; nucleotides outside the gene matches: 6. Per the germline V gene, CDR1 is SGDLS and CDR2 is YYNGEE. This CDR3 is CASSPTSGFEQFF. CDR3 DNA: TGTGCCAGCAGCCCAACTAGCGGATTTGAGCAGTTCTTC.

The rearrangement joins TRBV27 to TRBJ2-7; 10 bases match TRBD1. The CDR3 runs to 15 residues. J lost 2 bases, V lost 4 bases, and 5 bases had no gene match. Per germline, CDR1 MNHEY and CDR2 SMNVEV (reference sequence). CDR3 in amino acids: CASSSPGQGTYEQYF. CDR3 DNA sequence: TGTGCCAGCAGTTCCCCGGGACAGGGGACCTACGAGCAGTACTTC.

This chain links TRBV28 with TRBJ2-7; TRBD2 is a possible D gene (6 bases). There are 14 residues in the CDR3. From germline, CDR1 is MDHEN and CDR2 SYDVKM. V lost 2 bases, J lost 9 bases, and 17 bases lay in between. The CDR3: CASSLSLPGVRQYF. The CDR3 coding sequence is TGTGCCAGCAGTTTAAGCCTGCCGGGGGTGCGGCAGTACTTC.

The chain recombines TRBV14 with TRBJ1-4; a possible D gene is TRBD1 (6 bases). Germline V gene sequence: CDR1 SGHDN, CDR2 FVKESK. The CDR3 length is 14 residues. The ends were cut back, 0 bases at V and 8 bases at J, with 10 bases in the middle. In nucleotides, the CDR3 is TGTGCCAGCAGCCAAGAAGGGACAAGGGAAAAACTGTTTTTT. It codes for CASSQEGTREKLFF.

V is TRBV9 and J is TRBJ2-1; TRBD2 aligns across 13 bases. The germline CDR1 and CDR2 sequences are SGDLS and YYNGEE. The CDR3 is 16 residues long. Unmatched junction bases numbered 9, after V lost 2 bases and J lost 10 bases. The CDR3 reads CASSVGLGLAGQEQFF. The CDR3 bases are TGTGCCAGCAGCGTGGGTTTGGGACTAGCGGGACAGGAGCAGTTCTTC.

The chain joins TRBV5-1 to TRBJ2-1; TRBD2 matches at 15 bases. Germline CDR1 reads SGHRS; CDR2 reads YFSETQ. J was trimmed by 7 bases and V by 2 bases; bases with no gene match: 4. The CDR3 contains 16 residues. CDR3 region: CASSLLGLAGGNEQFF. The DNA for the CDR3 is TGCGCCAGCAGCTTACTGGGACTAGCGGGAGGTAATGAGCAGTTCTTC.

The chain is built from TRBV19 and TRBJ2-1; TRBD2 agrees at 9 bases. The CDR3 is made up of 15 amino acids. CDR1 is LNHDA and CDR2 is SQIVND in the germline V gene (reference sequence). J was trimmed by 5 bases and V by 4 bases; bases with no gene match: 6. In DNA, the CDR3 is TGTGCCAGTAGTAAATCTAGCGGGATTAACAATGAGCAGTTCTTC. This sequence encodes CASSKSSGINNEQFF. The full variable domain, its missing parts supplied by reference TRBV19 and TRBJ2-1, is DGGITQSPKYLFRKEGQNVTLSCEQNLNHDAMYWYRQDPGQGLRLIYYSQIVNDFQKGDIAEGYSVSREKKESFPLTVTSAQKNPTAFYLCASSKSSGINNEQFFGPGTRLTVL.

The V gene is TRBV5-4, the J gene TRBJ2-2, with D possibly TRBD1 on 5 matching bases. The CDR3 is 16 residues long. Per germline, CDR1 SGHNT and CDR2 YYREEE (reference sequence). Trimming took 0 bases from V and 1 from J, leaving 10 bases between them. The CDR3 DNA reads as TGTGCCAGCAGCTTGGGGGGCAGCTTGAACACCGGGGAGCTGTTTTTT. Its translation is CASSLGGSLNTGELFF.

The chain has TRBV15 and TRBJ2-5, with 15 bases that match TRBD2. CDR1 LNHNV and CDR2 YYDKDF come from the germline V gene (reference sequence). This CDR3 comprises 15 residues. V shed 5 bases and J 5 bases; nucleotides not matched to a gene: 3. For the CDR3, the DNA is TGTGCCACCAGCGAAGGACTAGCGGGAGGGGAGACCCAGTACTTC. This translates into CATSEGLAGGETQYF.

The rearrangement joins TRBV19 to TRBJ1-1; 12 nucleotides agree with TRBD1. Per the germline V gene, CDR1 is LNHDA and CDR2 is SQIVND (reference sequence). The ends lost 5 bases at V and 7 bases at J; junction bases unmatched: 5. This CDR3 is built from 14 residues. The CDR3 DNA is TGTGCCAGTAGTGGGACAGGGGGCGTGGGTGAAGCTTTCTTT. This translates into CASSGTGGVGEAFF.

V and J are TRBV11-3 and TRBJ2-7, with unresolved D. V was trimmed by 0 bases and J by 3 bases, leaving 6 bases between them. Germline V gives CDR1 SGHNT, CDR2 YENEEA. The CDR3 runs 13 residues. As DNA, the CDR3 is TGTGCCAGCAGCTTAGATATCAGCTACGAGCAGTACTTC. Translation gives CASSLDISYEQYF.

The chain carries TRBV6-6 and TRBJ1-1, with 9 bases aligning to TRBD1. V trimming: 5 bases; J trimming: 11 bases; junction bases outside the gene matches: 6. Germline CDR1 MNHNY, CDR2 SVGAGI (reference sequence). This CDR3 is 12 amino acids long. CDR3 in amino acids: CASSGDRVEAFF. CDR3 nucleotide sequence: TGTGCCAGCAGTGGGGACAGGGTAGAGGCTTTCTTT.